This TCR beta chain appears in the sequencing data of a study of cytomegalovirus exposure and HLA in healthy donors. Notes on this clone: Its antigen is not known.

Study observations and caveats: A few V segments could not be told apart, such as TRBV6-2 and TRBV6-3, and were left out.

CDR1 and CDR2 (germline): MNHEY, SVGAGI. Trimming removed 9 bases at V and 5 bases at J, with 17 bases between. CDR3 length: 14 residues. With 60 Vbeta and 13 Jbeta primers, the PCR was carried out. The data were produced by immunoSEQ multiplex PCR, yet TCRdb's version contains in-frame clones alone and is incomplete. This sample has 170,000 or so clones, with around 80% found just once. The TCR was taken from a male donor in good health and CMV-seropositive. The specimen was PBMCs. The chain links TRBV6-5 to TRBJ2-1; a weak D match, TRBD2 (6 bases). The CDR3 nucleotides are TGTGCCAGTATGGAGGGCTTTAATCACAATGAGCAGTTCTTC. It specifies CASMEGFNHNEQFF.